This is a list of T cell receptor beta chains from one sample in a study of beta chain features in type 1 diabetes. Clones were sequenced by immunoSEQ multiplex PCR, and TCRdb holds only the in-frame ones, with some missing. The sample has approximately 600,000 clones, 9.5% to 15% seen once. The specimen sequenced was naive CD4+ T cells from blood. These receptors all stem from a man younger than 40 with type 1 diabetes. Each CDR3 is given with its conserved first and last residue. Fields, in order: CDR3 length, V gene, clone size, J gene, D gene, CDR3 protein, CDR3 DNA. A D gene is named only where the DNA matches it firmly. Size tells how often a clone was seen (once, few, many) or the class of an expanded clone, and some rows leave it out.

length: 13; V: TRBV7-9; size: -; J: TRBJ2-1; D: -; CDR3: CASSLGRDNEQFF; DNA: TGTGCCAGCAGCTTAGGACGGGACAATGAGCAGTTCTTC
length: 16; V: TRBV5-1; size: few; J: TRBJ1-4; D: -; CDR3: CASSLELLPGNEKLFF; DNA: TGCGCCAGCAGCTTGGAACTCCTCCCCGGTAATGAAAAACTGTTTTTT
length: 14; V: TRBV9; size: -; J: TRBJ1-2; D: TRBD1; CDR3: CASSPGQGIGGYTF; DNA: TGTGCCAGCAGCCCCGGACAGGGGATAGGCGGCTACACCTTC
length: 16; V: TRBV4-1; size: -; J: TRBJ2-1; D: TRBD2; CDR3: CASSQSPPGGNNEQFF; DNA: TGCGCCAGCAGCCAATCCCCCCCCGGGGGGAACAATGAGCAGTTCTTC
length: 14; V: TRBV4-3; size: -; J: TRBJ2-7; D: -; CDR3: CASSQEDHSYEQYF; DNA: TGCGCCAGCAGCCAAGAAGACCACTCCTACGAGCAGTACTTC
length: 14; V: TRBV7-9; size: few; J: TRBJ2-5; D: -; CDR3: CASSTRAAKETQYF; DNA: TGTGCCAGCAGCACCCGGGCCGCAAAAGAGACCCAGTACTTC
length: 19; V: TRBV5-1; size: few; J: TRBJ2-1; D: TRBD1; CDR3: CASSGPSVRRQGGLSEQFF; DNA: TGCGCCAGCAGCGGACCGTCGGTCCGTCGACAGGGGGGCTTAAGTGAGCAGTTCTTC
length: 13; V: TRBV7-6; size: -; J: TRBJ2-5; D: -; CDR3: CASSLVTTETQYF; DNA: TGTGCCAGCAGCTTAGTGACGACGGAGACCCAGTACTTC
length: 13; V: TRBV7-9; size: -; J: TRBJ1-5; D: -; CDR3: CASSARGDQPQHF; DNA: TGTGCCAGCAGCGCACGGGGTGATCAGCCCCAGCATTTT
length: 13; V: TRBV5-1; size: -; J: TRBJ2-5; D: -; CDR3: CASSSGGGETQYF; DNA: TGCGCCAGCAGCTCAGGGGGAGGAGAGACCCAGTACTTC
length: 15; V: TRBV9; size: few; J: TRBJ2-1; D: -; CDR3: CASSVGVSSYNEQFF; DNA: TGTGCCAGCAGCGTAGGCGTTAGCTCCTACAATGAGCAGTTCTTC
length: 13; V: TRBV2; size: -; J: TRBJ2-2; D: -; CDR3: CASREGNAGELFF; DNA: TGTGCCAGCAGGGAAGGGAACGCCGGGGAGCTGTTTTTT
length: 14; V: TRBV9; size: few; J: TRBJ2-7; D: -; CDR3: CASSVGVSSDEQYF; DNA: TGTGCCAGCAGCGTAGGGGTTAGCTCTGACGAGCAGTACTTC
length: 13; V: TRBV7-2; size: few; J: TRBJ2-7; D: -; CDR3: CASSLTESYEQYF; DNA: TGTGCCAGCAGCTTAACGGAATCCTACGAGCAGTACTTC
length: 16; V: TRBV9; size: few; J: TRBJ2-2; D: TRBD2; CDR3: CASSVASGENTGELFF; DNA: TGTGCCAGCAGCGTTGCTAGCGGGGAGAACACCGGGGAGCTGTTTTTT
length: 13; V: TRBV18; size: few; J: TRBJ2-7; D: -; CDR3: CASSPPTSYEQYF; DNA: TGTGCCAGCTCACCACCGACTTCCTACGAGCAGTACTTC
length: 19; V: TRBV4-2; size: -; J: TRBJ2-3; D: TRBD2; CDR3: CASSQDFRLAGVIADTQYF; DNA: TGTGCCAGCAGCCAAGATTTCCGGCTAGCGGGGGTCATAGCAGATACGCAGTATTTT
length: 13; V: TRBV29-1; size: few; J: TRBJ1-3; D: TRBD1; CDR3: CSARTGPGNTIYF; DNA: TGCAGCGCACGGACAGGACCCGGAAACACCATATATTTT
length: 15; V: TRBV5-1; size: -; J: TRBJ2-3; D: TRBD2; CDR3: CASSVSGGATDTQYF; DNA: TGCGCCAGCAGCGTAAGCGGGGGGGCCACAGATACGCAGTATTTT
length: 13; V: TRBV6-1; size: -; J: TRBJ2-1; D: -; CDR3: CASKISGVSEQFF; DNA: TGTGCCAGCAAGATTTCAGGGGTGAGTGAGCAGTTCTTC
length: 14; V: TRBV27; size: -; J: TRBJ2-5; D: -; CDR3: CASSLEAWGETQYF; DNA: TGTGCCAGCAGTTTAGAGGCTTGGGGGGAGACCCAGTACTTC
length: 15; V: TRBV30; size: -; J: TRBJ2-2; D: -; CDR3: CAWNPGTRGSGELFF; DNA: TGTGCCTGGAACCCTGGGACCCGTGGCTCCGGGGAGCTGTTTTTT
length: 14; V: TRBV28; size: few; J: TRBJ1-4; D: TRBD1; CDR3: CASRAQGASEKLFF; DNA: TGTGCCAGCAGAGCTCAGGGGGCGAGTGAAAAACTGTTTTTT
length: 13; V: TRBV28; size: -; J: TRBJ1-2; D: -; CDR3: CASSLGQSYGYTF; DNA: TGTGCCAGCAGTTTAGGACAGTCGTATGGCTACACCTTC
length: 16; V: TRBV19; size: -; J: TRBJ2-5; D: TRBD2; CDR3: CASSPGLAGGLETQYF; DNA: TGTGCCAGTAGCCCCGGACTAGCGGGGGGACTGGAGACCCAGTACTTC
length: 13; V: TRBV4-2; size: few; J: TRBJ2-7; D: TRBD1; CDR3: CASSQRDRDEQYF; DNA: TGTGCCAGCAGCCAGAGGGACAGGGACGAGCAGTACTTC
length: 15; V: TRBV25-1; size: -; J: TRBJ2-6; D: -; CDR3: CASSERVVGANVLTF; DNA: TGTGCCAGCAGTGAAAGGGTTGTCGGGGCCAACGTCCTGACTTTC
length: 15; V: TRBV27; size: few; J: TRBJ1-5; D: -; CDR3: CASSLSSGGNQPQHF; DNA: TGTGCCAGCAGTTTATCCTCAGGGGGCAATCAGCCCCAGCATTTT
length: 14; V: TRBV12-5; size: -; J: TRBJ2-2; D: -; CDR3: CASGLVHGTGELFF; DNA: TGTGCTAGTGGTTTGGTACACGGCACCGGGGAGCTGTTTTTT
length: 15; V: TRBV9; size: -; J: TRBJ1-1; D: -; CDR3: CASSVDQGMNTEAFF; DNA: TGTGCCAGCAGCGTAGATCAGGGGATGAACACTGAAGCTTTCTTT
length: 13; V: TRBV19; size: few; J: TRBJ1-1; D: -; CDR3: CASSFQGHTEAFF; DNA: TGTGCCAGTAGCTTTCAGGGACACACTGAAGCTTTCTTT
length: 13; V: TRBV18; size: -; J: TRBJ1-2; D: -; CDR3: CASSLRENYGYTF; DNA: TGTGCCAGCTCACTCCGGGAGAACTATGGCTACACCTTC
length: 14; V: TRBV7-6; size: few; J: TRBJ2-4; D: -; CDR3: CASSPTGPLNIQYF; DNA: TGTGCCAGCAGCCCCACAGGGCCCCTAAACATTCAGTACTTC
length: 13; V: TRBV6-5; size: few; J: TRBJ1-1; D: TRBD1; CDR3: CASSRTGGTEAFF; DNA: TGTGCCAGCAGCCGGACAGGGGGCACTGAAGCTTTCTTT
length: 13; V: TRBV29-1; size: few; J: TRBJ1-3; D: TRBD1; CDR3: CSVGWDSGNTIYF; DNA: TGCAGCGTTGGGTGGGACAGTGGAAACACCATATATTTT
length: 15; V: TRBV9; size: -; J: TRBJ1-2; D: -; CDR3: CASSVEQWGDYGYTF; DNA: TGTGCCAGCAGCGTAGAACAGTGGGGGGACTATGGCTACACCTTC
length: 16; V: TRBV15; size: -; J: TRBJ1-6; D: -; CDR3: CATSQDGGGAVSPLHF; DNA: TGTGCCACCAGCCAAGACGGGGGAGGGGCCGTTTCACCCCTCCACTTT
length: 11; V: TRBV20-1; size: few; J: TRBJ2-7; D: -; CDR3: CSARGPYEQYF; DNA: TGCAGTGCTAGAGGACCTTACGAGCAGTACTTC
length: 14; V: TRBV6-1; size: -; J: TRBJ2-3; D: -; CDR3: CASSVAGATDTQYF; DNA: TGTGCCAGCAGTGTGGCGGGGGCCACAGATACGCAGTATTTT
length: 15; V: TRBV18; size: -; J: TRBJ2-1; D: TRBD1; CDR3: CASSPSGTGDNEQFF; DNA: TGTGCCAGCTCACCATCGGGGACAGGGGACAATGAGCAGTTCTTC
length: 10; V: TRBV7-9; size: -; J: TRBJ2-2; D: -; CDR3: CASGLKELFF; DNA: TGTGCCAGCGGACTAAAGGAGCTGTTTTTT
length: 12; V: TRBV6-5; size: -; J: TRBJ2-7; D: TRBD2; CDR3: CASRSTSGEQYF; DNA: TGTGCCAGCAGGTCGACTAGCGGGGAGCAGTACTTC
length: 11; V: TRBV18; size: many; J: TRBJ2-5; D: -; CDR3: CASSPRETQYF; DNA: TGTGCCAGCTCACCAAGGGAGACCCAGTACTTC
length: 14; V: TRBV5-6; size: few; J: TRBJ2-1; D: -; CDR3: CASSRRGTYNEQFF; DNA: TGTGCCAGCAGCCGCCGGGGTACCTACAATGAGCAGTTCTTC
length: 14; V: TRBV19; size: few; J: TRBJ1-6; D: -; CDR3: CASSIDLWNSPLHF; DNA: TGTGCCAGTAGTATAGATCTGTGGAATTCACCCCTCCACTTT
length: 14; V: TRBV18; size: few; J: TRBJ2-1; D: -; CDR3: CASSSRDSGDEQFF; DNA: TGTGCCAGCTCATCCAGGGATTCGGGGGATGAGCAGTTCTTC
length: 12; V: TRBV7-9; size: few; J: TRBJ2-7; D: -; CDR3: CASSPGWNEQYF; DNA: TGTGCCAGCAGCCCAGGCTGGAACGAGCAGTACTTC
length: 15; V: TRBV7-6; size: few; J: TRBJ1-1; D: TRBD1; CDR3: CASSSQQGLDTEAFF; DNA: TGTGCCAGCAGCTCCCAACAGGGGTTGGACACTGAAGCTTTCTTT
length: 14; V: TRBV18; size: few; J: TRBJ1-6; D: -; CDR3: CASSQGVGRSPLHF; DNA: TGTGCCAGCTCGCAAGGAGTAGGACGTTCACCCCTCCACTTT
length: 12; V: TRBV5-4; size: -; J: TRBJ2-3; D: -; CDR3: CASSLPLDTQYF; DNA: TGTGCCAGCAGCCTCCCGTTGGATACGCAGTATTTT
length: 11; V: TRBV14; size: few; J: TRBJ2-7; D: -; CDR3: CASSHSYEQYF; DNA: TGTGCCAGCAGCCACTCCTACGAGCAGTACTTC
length: 12; V: TRBV5-1; size: few; J: TRBJ2-2; D: -; CDR3: CASSFPTGELFF; DNA: TGCGCCAGCAGCTTCCCCACCGGGGAGCTGTTTTTT
length: 13; V: TRBV13; size: few; J: TRBJ1-2; D: -; CDR3: CASSTQGNYGYTF; DNA: TGTGCCAGCAGTACTCAGGGGAACTATGGCTACACCTTC
length: 14; V: TRBV27; size: -; J: TRBJ2-3; D: -; CDR3: CASSSITSTDTQYF; DNA: TGTGCCAGCAGTTCTATAACTAGCACAGATACGCAGTATTTT
length: 15; V: TRBV30; size: few; J: TRBJ2-3; D: TRBD2; CDR3: CAWSKLAGGTDTQYF; DNA: TGTGCCTGGAGTAAACTAGCGGGGGGCACAGATACGCAGTATTTT
length: 15; V: TRBV23-1; size: few; J: TRBJ2-2; D: -; CDR3: CASDDRVSNTGELFF; DNA: TGCGCCAGCGACGACAGAGTCTCGAACACCGGGGAGCTGTTTTTT
length: 13; V: TRBV14; size: few; J: TRBJ1-2; D: -; CDR3: CASSQVENYGYTF; DNA: TGTGCCAGCAGCCAAGTCGAGAACTATGGCTACACCTTC
length: 12; V: TRBV27; size: -; J: TRBJ1-5; D: TRBD1; CDR3: CASKQGNQPQHF; DNA: TGTGCCAGCAAACAGGGGAATCAGCCCCAGCATTTT
length: 15; V: TRBV7-2; size: -; J: TRBJ2-3; D: -; CDR3: CASIPLGDPTDTQYF; DNA: TGTGCCAGCATCCCCCTGGGGGACCCCACAGATACGCAGTATTTT
length: 16; V: TRBV19; size: -; J: TRBJ2-3; D: -; CDR3: CASSIGNSILTDTQYF; DNA: TGTGCCAGTAGTATAGGGAACTCGATCTTAACAGATACGCAGTATTTT